A single sample gave rise to the 4 T cell receptor beta chains below, sequenced in a study of T cells in Graves' hyperthyroidism and ophthalmopathy. The investigators amplified TCR beta CDR3 regions from RNA transcripts. A set of HTBI primers served as the primers for a first-round RT-PCR of the TCR CDR3. TCRdb reanalysed the multiplex PCR reads using MiXCR and keeps one entry per CDR3 protein. The repertoire consists of hundreds of thousands of distinct CDR3 sequences, with about 45% occurring once and the leading ten covering 6.5% to 9%. Sequenced sample: peripheral blood or thyroid tissue (not recorded which). These receptors came from an adult man with Graves' disease, either hyperthyroidism or ophthalmopathy (not recorded which).

This clonotype showed up just a few times. This rearrangement joins TRBV29-1 to TRBJ1-5; 10 nucleotides match TRBD1. The junction had 5 bases not matched to a gene; V was cut back by 6 bases and J by 3 bases. This CDR3 contains 14 residues. The V gene's germline CDR1 is SQVTM and CDR2 ANQGSEA. The DNA for the CDR3 is TGCAGCGTCCGGACAGGGGGTATCAATCAGCCCCAGCATTTT. Its translation is CSVRTGGINQPQHF.

Ten or more counts support this clonotype. The chain employs TRBV29-1 and TRBJ1-1, with no clear D. Germline V lookup: CDR1 SQVTM, CDR2 ANQGSEA. V was clipped by 4 bases and J by 4 bases, with 10 bases between them. The CDR3 loop spans 12 amino acids. CDR3 nucleotides: TGCAGCGTTGTAGAGGGTGCCACTGAAGCTTTCTTT. Translation gives CSVVEGATEAFF.

V gene TRBV6-5 combines with J gene TRBJ2-7; the match to TRBD1 covers 10 bases. Germline values: CDR1 MNHEY, CDR2 SVGAGI. The ends lost 0 bases at V and 2 bases at J; junction bases unmatched: 4. CDR3 length: 16 residues. For the CDR3, the DNA is TGTGCCAGCAGTTACTCGATAGGACAGGGGGCCTACGAGCAGTACTTC. It yields the protein CASSYSIGQGAYEQYF.

For this clonotype: With a much larger clone just one base away, this may be a read error. The chain links TRBV7-9 to TRBJ1-4, with TRBD1 matching 8 bases. J lost 7 bases, V lost 2 bases, and 3 bases had no gene match. The length of the CDR3 is 14 residues. Germline assignment: CDR1 SEHNR and CDR2 FQNEAQ (reference sequence). The DNA of the CDR3 is TGTGCCAGCAGCTTACTGGACAGGGTTGAAAAACTGTTTTTT. Its translation: CASSLLDRVEKLFF.